Listed here is a single TCR beta chain. This sample was taken from a study of CXCR3-negative and CXCR3-positive naive CD8 T cells. With UMI labels, 5' RACE was used to prepare the TRB cDNA libraries. From its re-call of the 5' RACE reads, TCRdb lists each CDR3 protein once, without DNA. The ten most abundant clones cover 0.45% to 0.6% of a sample with 130,000 or so distinct CDR3 sequences. This receptor was obtained from a human donor in good health. Some clones in this sample may be carry-over from other donors' samples. The sequencing sample was made of naive CXCR3- CD8+ T cells from blood. This sample's subset: CD45RO-CCR7+CD27+CD95- naive CD8+ T cells lacking CXCR3 (TNR3-).

The CDR3 region is CASSFVAGGQKDTQYF. V is TRBV28 and J is TRBJ2-3; there is no DNA to check the TCRdb D call of TRBD2. The germline CDR1 and CDR2 sequences are MDHEN and SYDVKM. The CDR3 contains 16 residues.